A selection of T cell receptor beta chains follows, all from one sample in a study of blood T cell repertoires in COVID-19. Measured with immunoSEQ multiplex PCR; TCRdb has only the in-frame clones, and not every one. The sample shows 200,000 to 250,000 clones, approximately 78% of them seen only once. Sequencing was done on a sample of peripheral blood. These receptors originate from a woman of 80 years or more with COVID-19, enrolled during active disease. Both conserved end residues are part of each CDR3. D genes are given only for firm matches. A row's size may be missing; if present it is once, few, many or a size class.

clone_size,v_call,d_call,j_call,cdr3_nt,cdr3_aa
.,TRBV5-1,.,TRBJ2-3,TGCGCCAGCAGCTTGTCCGGGAGCGGCACAGATACGCAGTATTTT,CASSLSGSGTDTQYF
.,TRBV30,TRBD2,TRBJ2-5,TGTGCCTGGAGTGTCGGGGGGGCTCAAGAGACCCAGTACTTC,CAWSVGGAQETQYF
once,TRBV12-3/TRBV12-4,.,TRBJ1-1,TGTGCCAGCAGTTTAATGGGACTCGAAGCTTTCTTT,CASSLMGLEAFF
.,TRBV6-6,.,TRBJ2-7,TGTGCCAGCAGTACAAACTGGGCGTACGAGCAGTACTTC,CASSTNWAYEQYF
few,TRBV6-5,TRBD1,TRBJ1-1,TGTGCCAGCAGCAGGGGGCAAGGCACTGAAGCTTTCTTT,CASSRGQGTEAFF
.,TRBV5-1,.,TRBJ1-6,TGCGCCAGCAGCTTCCTAAATTCACCCCTCCACTTT,CASSFLNSPLHF
.,TRBV7-9,.,TRBJ2-7,TGTGCCAGCAGTTCTGGTAGGGGCAGTTACTTCTACGAGCAGTACTTC,CASSSGRGSYFYEQYF
.,TRBV6-5,.,TRBJ1-5,TGTGCCAGCAGTTCAGGTCGGGGTCAGCCCCAGCATTTT,CASSSGRGQPQHF
.,TRBV3-1/TRBV3-2,.,TRBJ1-4,TGTGCCAGCAGCCAAGAGTCAACTGCAACTAATGAAAAACTGTTTTTT,CASSQESTATNEKLFF
.,TRBV6-5,.,TRBJ2-3,TGTGCCAGCAGACCCTCAGGGGGCACAGATACGCAGTATTTT,CASRPSGGTDTQYF
.,TRBV5-1,TRBD2,TRBJ2-2,TGCGCCAGCAGCCTCTCTCTTAGCGGGATGAACCCCGGGGAGCTGTTTTTT,CASSLSLSGMNPGELFF
.,TRBV11-2,.,TRBJ2-5,TGTGCCAGCAGCTATACTCGGGGAATCCAAGAGACCCAGTACTTC,CASSYTRGIQETQYF
.,TRBV21-1,.,TRBJ1-6,TGTGCCAGCAGCCTGGGACAGGGACTTTCACCCCTCCACTTT,CASSLGQGLSPLHF
.,TRBV27,TRBD1,TRBJ1-1,TGTGCCAGCAGTTTTCGACGGACAGGGGGGAACCGGGAAGCTTTCTTT,CASSFRRTGGNREAFF
.,TRBV15,.,TRBJ1-2,TGTGCCACCAGCCGGGAGACAGTTTCGGGCTACACCTTC,CATSRETVSGYTF
once,TRBV6-5,.,TRBJ1-2,TGTGCCAGCAGTTACTCGGGGGGTGGCTACACCTTC,CASSYSGGGYTF
.,TRBV7-3,.,TRBJ1-1,TGTGCCAGCAGCTTAACAAAAGATTCCGGGACTACCTTT,CASSLTKDSGTTF
.,TRBV7-3,TRBD1,TRBJ1-2,TGTGCCAGCAGCCCCAGCGACAGGGTTCGCTATGGCTACACCTTC,CASSPSDRVRYGYTF